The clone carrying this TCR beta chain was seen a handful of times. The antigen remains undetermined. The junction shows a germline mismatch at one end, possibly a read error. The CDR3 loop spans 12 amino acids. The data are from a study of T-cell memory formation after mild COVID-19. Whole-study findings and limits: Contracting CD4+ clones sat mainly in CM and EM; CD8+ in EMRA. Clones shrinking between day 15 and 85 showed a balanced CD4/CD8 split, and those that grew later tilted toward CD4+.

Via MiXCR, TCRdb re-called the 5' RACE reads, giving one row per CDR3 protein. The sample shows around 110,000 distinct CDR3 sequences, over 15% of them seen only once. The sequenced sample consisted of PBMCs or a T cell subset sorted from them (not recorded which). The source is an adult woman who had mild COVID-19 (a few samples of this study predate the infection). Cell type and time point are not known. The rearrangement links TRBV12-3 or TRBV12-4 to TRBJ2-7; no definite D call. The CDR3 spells CASSSKAHPLDF. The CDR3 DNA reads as TGTGCCAGCAGTTCGAAGGCCCACCCCCTCGACTTC.